A single sample is the source of the 18 T cell receptor beta chains below, sequenced in a study of cytomegalovirus exposure and HLA in healthy donors. The study ran its PCR with 60 Vbeta and 13 Jbeta primers. Sequencing used immunoSEQ multiplex PCR; TCRdb keeps in-frame clones, though not all of them. The sample's table shows 130,000 to 150,000 clones. Sequencing used PBMCs. These receptors were obtained from a male donor in good health and CMV-seronegative.

V usage is TRBV15 and J usage is TRBJ2-3, with 13 bases that match TRBD2. In germline, CDR1 is LNHNV, CDR2 YYDKDF (reference sequence). The CDR3 sequence is 18 residues long. Trimming removed 0 bases from V and 1 base from J; junction bases left unmatched: 4. CDR3 nucleotide sequence: TGTGCCACCAGCAGAGATCGAGGACTAGCGGGAGGCACAGATACGCAGTATTTT. This codes for CATSRDRGLAGGTDTQYF. The full variable domain, in which reference TRBV15 and TRBJ2-3 provide the parts outside the CDR3, is DAMVIQNPRYQVTQFGKPVTLSCSQTLNHNVMYWYQQKSSQAPKLLFHYYDKDFNNEADTPDNFQSRRPNTSFCFLDIRSPGLGDTAMYLCATSRDRGLAGGTDTQYFGPGTRLTVL.

The CDR3 loop is CAWSWTDNPLGEQYF. The DNA of the CDR3 is TGTGCCTGGAGCTGGACAGATAATCCCCTGGGCGAGCAGTACTTC. The rearrangement links TRBV30 to TRBJ2-7; tentatively, D is TRBD1 (6 bases). Germline CDR1 is GTSNPN and CDR2 is SVGIG (reference sequence). CDR3 length: 15 amino acids. The germline V and J ends were trimmed by 3 bases and 6 bases, with 21 bases remaining between them.

Notes on this clone: One junction end disagrees with the germline gene, perhaps due to a read error. The same CDR3 is also encoded by other DNA sequences in this sample. The CDR3 loop reads CASSRGARNSPLHF. In DNA, the CDR3 is TGTGCCAGCAGTCGTGGGGCCCGTAATTCCCCCCTCCACTTT. V usage is TRBV25-1 and J usage is TRBJ1-6; D is perhaps TRBD1 (5 bases). This CDR3 region has 14 residues. Germline V gives CDR1 MGHDK, CDR2 SYGVNS. The full variable domain, with the rest looked up from reference TRBV25-1 and TRBJ1-6, is EADIYQTPRYLVIGTGKKITLECSQTMGHDKMYWYQQDPGMELHLIHYSYGVNSTEKGDLSSESTVSRIRTEHFPLTLESARPSHTSQYLCASSRGARNSPLHFGNGTRLTVT.

This rearrangement joins TRBV10-1 to TRBJ1-1; 9 nucleotides agree with TRBD1. This CDR3 comprises 16 residues. The germline V gene has CDR1 WNHNN and CDR2 SYGVQD (reference sequence). With V trimmed by 6 bases and J by 4 bases, 12 bases remained unmatched. In DNA form, the CDR3 reads TGCGCCAGCAGAAGGACAGGGGCTTCAAAGGGCACTGAAGCTTTCTTT. This gives the protein CASRRTGASKGTEAFF.

V and J are TRBV28 and TRBJ2-7, with D unclear. CDR1 is MDHEN, CDR2 SYDVKM, per germline. Trimming took 2 bases from V and 3 from J, leaving 8 bases between them. CDR3 length: 13 amino acids. The CDR3 spells CASSLAADYEQYF. In DNA form, the CDR3 reads TGTGCCAGCAGTTTAGCGGCGGACTACGAGCAGTACTTC.

As regards this clone: The germline gene is not matched at one end of the junction; a read error may be the cause. This chain links TRBV2 with TRBJ2-7; TRBD1 agrees at 8 bases. This CDR3 has 13 amino acids. The germline CDR1 and CDR2 sequences are SNHLY and FYNNEI. CDR3 nucleotides: TGTGCCTCCAACTCGGGACAGGCCCTAACAGGTGACTTC. The encoded protein is CASNSGQALTGDF.

The chain is built from TRBV7-7 and TRBJ2-1; D gene ambiguous. The V end was cut by 5 bases, the J end by 2 bases, with 16 bases between. This CDR3 comprises 16 residues. Germline CDR1 SSHAT, CDR2 FNYEAQ (reference sequence). The CDR3 bases are TGTGCCAGCAGCCCCCAGAGTCGGGTGACCTACAATGAGCAGTTCTTC. Its protein is CASSPQSRVTYNEQFF.

The gene calls are TRBV9 and TRBJ1-1; D is possibly TRBD1 (6 bases). Germline V lookup: CDR1 SGDLS, CDR2 YYNGEE. The CDR3 is 14 residues long. Between the trimmed V and J ends, which lost 5 bases and 3 bases, there was a span of 14 bases. CDR3 region: CASRRGGSHTEAFF. The DNA for the CDR3 is TGTGCCAGCAGGAGAGGGGGATCGCACACTGAAGCTTTCTTT.

The rearrangement joins TRBV6-5 to TRBJ2-1; a possible D gene is TRBD2 (6 bases). Trimming removed 8 bases from V and 5 bases from J, with 16 bases in between. The CDR3 is 14 amino acids. Germline lookup yields CDR1 MNHEY and CDR2 SVGAGI. The CDR3 bases are TGTGCCAGCCGGGGGAGCCCACGGGACAATGAGCAGTTCTTC. Protein: CASRGSPRDNEQFF.

This chain connects TRBV7-2 to TRBJ1-4; D gene unclear. Germline V lookup: CDR1 SGHTA, CDR2 FQGNSA. This CDR3 has 12 amino acids. With 0 bases removed from V and 8 bases from J, the gap between germline ends came to 4 bases. CDR3 sequence: CASSLAREKLFF. The CDR3 region has the DNA TGTGCCAGCAGCTTAGCGCGGGAAAAACTGTTTTTT.

The V call is TRBV7-6, the J call TRBJ2-2; 9 bases are a match to TRBD1. V shed 5 bases, J shed 6 bases, and the junction held 10 bases outside the gene matches. This CDR3 has 16 amino acids. In germline, CDR1 is SGHVS, CDR2 FNYEAQ. Here the CDR3 reads CASSPTGGASAGELFF. Written as DNA, the CDR3 is TGTGCCAGCAGCCCTACAGGGGGCGCTTCTGCCGGGGAGCTGTTTTTT.

The chain recombines TRBV19 with TRBJ1-2, with 8 bases fitting TRBD1. Germline V gives CDR1 LNHDA, CDR2 SQIVND (reference sequence). Trimming cost V 9 bases and J 0 bases; bases outside gene matches: 3. The CDR3 has 13 amino acids. The CDR3 spells CASRDRTNYGYTF. In DNA form, the CDR3 reads TGTGCCAGCCGGGACAGGACTAACTATGGCTACACCTTC.

The V gene is TRBV5-1, the J gene TRBJ2-6, with TRBD1 identical over 7 bases. J lost 2 bases, V lost 0 bases, and 5 bases had no gene match. The V gene's germline CDR1 is SGHRS and CDR2 YFSETQ. This CDR3 is built from 17 residues. As DNA, the CDR3 is TGCGCCAGCAGCTTGGCGCTAACAGGGGCTGGGGCCAACGTCCTGACTTTC. Its translation is CASSLALTGAGANVLTF.

The CDR3 nucleotides read TGTGCCTGGAGTGTTGACCTTCGGGGGACTGAAGCTTTCTTT. Translated: CAWSVDLRGTEAFF. This sequence joins TRBV30 and TRBJ1-1; D is possibly TRBD1 (5 bases). Germline assignment: CDR1 GTSNPN and CDR2 SVGIG (reference sequence). Trimming removed 0 bases from V and 5 bases from J, with 13 bases in between. CDR3 length: 14 residues.

The chain couples TRBV9 to TRBJ1-5, with a tentative D call TRBD1 (5 bases). The CDR3 is 14 residues long. Trimming pared 3 bases from V and 2 bases from J, leaving 9 bases between. Germline V gives CDR1 SGDLS, CDR2 YYNGEE. In nucleotides, the CDR3 is TGTGCCAGCAGCGCGACGGGGGGCAATCAGCCCCAGCATTTT. Translated: CASSATGGNQPQHF.

CDR3 nucleotides: TGCACCAGCAGCCAAGGTCGGACTAGCGGGGGGGATGCGAACACCGGGGAGCTGTTTTTT. It codes for CTSSQGRTSGGDANTGELFF. The gene calls are TRBV1 and TRBJ2-2; the DNA was not used to check the table's D call, TRBD2. TRBV1 is termed a pseudogene. This CDR3 comprises 20 residues.

This sequence joins TRBV2 and TRBJ2-3, with 15 positions matching TRBD2. J gave up 3 bases and V 6 bases, and 1 base lay outside the gene matches. Germline V gives CDR1 SNHLY, CDR2 FYNNEI. The CDR3 runs 15 residues. CDR3 sequence reads: CASRGLAGGTDTQYF. Here the CDR3 DNA reads TGTGCCAGCAGAGGACTAGCGGGAGGGACAGATACGCAGTATTTT.

V and J are TRBV12-5 and TRBJ1-1, with D tentatively TRBD1 (5 bases). Trimming cost V 7 bases and J 10 bases, with 13 bases left between them. This CDR3 region has 11 residues. The V gene's germline CDR1 is LGHNT and CDR2 FRNRAP. CDR3 region: CASEAGPLAFF. In DNA, the CDR3 is TGTGCTAGTGAGGCAGGGCCGTTAGCTTTCTTT.